Given below is one T cell receptor (beta chain) in context. Its target is unknown. This CDR3 region has 18 residues. The V gene's germline CDR1 is SGHVS and CDR2 FNYEAQ. V was pared by 1 base and J by 3 bases, with 11 bases of the junction left unmatched. These data belong to a study of T cell repertoires in cytomegalovirus infection. Study-level background: Selection of CMV epitopes for the study included recently identified HLA-C-restricted and well-studied HLA-B-restricted ones. Public TCR beta signatures provided an indication of both CMV infection and a matching HLA type.

TCRdb re-called the reads through MiXCR, storing one row per CDR3 protein. The sample has approximately 770,000 distinct CDR3 sequences; roughly 29% are singletons. Study-wide points: What dominated the ex vivo response were HLA-C-restricted CMV-specific TCR beta clonotypes. Based on cumulative public TCR beta family frequency, carriers of CMV plus the relevant HLA were identified.

The receptor's source is a human donor in good health (CMV status not recorded). Some clones in this sample may be carry-over from other donors' samples. The chain couples TRBV7-6 to TRBJ2-3; 9 nucleotides align to TRBD1. The sequencing here drew on cultured CD8+ T cells from PBMCs, taken from culture after CMV antigen stimulation. The DNA of the CDR3 is TGTGCCAGCAGCTTAGGTGCGGGACAGGGTGTGTTAACAGATACGCAGTATTTT. This sequence encodes CASSLGAGQGVLTDTQYF.